The rows below give T cell receptor beta chains drawn from one sample of a study of blood T cell repertoires in COVID-19. Only in-frame clones appear in the TCRdb table, and some are missing; sequencing was by immunoSEQ multiplex PCR. Seen here are more than 65,000 clones, 82% observed once, and the top ten hold roughly 15%. Sequencing input: peripheral blood. The origin of the receptors is a woman over 75 with acute or convalescent COVID-19. CDR3s include the opening cysteine and the closing phenylalanine or tryptophan. The D gene is left open where the match is weak. Size is stated for part of the rows, as once, few or many counts, or as a class when the clone is expanded.

v_call,d_call,j_call,clone_size,cdr3_aa,cdr3_nt
TRBV5-1,.,TRBJ1-3,.,CASSPNPGGSGNTIYF,TGCGCCAGCAGCCCGAATCCGGGGGGCTCTGGAAACACCATATATTTT
TRBV11-2,.,TRBJ2-3,.,CASSLDPGGTDTQYF,TGTGCCAGCAGCTTAGACCCGGGGGGCACAGATACGCAGTATTTT
TRBV6-2/TRBV6-3,TRBD2,TRBJ2-1,.,CASSYSPPTSGIYNEQFF,TGTGCCAGCAGTTACTCGCCCCCCACTAGCGGGATCTACAATGAGCAGTTCTTC
TRBV11-2,TRBD1,TRBJ1-1,.,CASSLGTGGREAFF,TGTGCCAGCAGCTTAGGGACAGGGGGCAGAGAAGCTTTCTTT
TRBV7-7,.,TRBJ2-1,.,CASSLLQGEQFF,TGTGCCAGCAGCTTATTACAGGGTGAGCAGTTCTTC
TRBV30,.,TRBJ2-1,.,CAWRGGSYNEQFF,TGTGCCTGGAGAGGGGGATCCTACAATGAGCAGTTCTTC
TRBV7-2,.,TRBJ2-2,once,CASSLALGGRGTGELFF,TGTGCCAGCAGCTTAGCGCTGGGGGGGCGCGGAACCGGGGAGCTGTTTTTT
TRBV28,.,TRBJ1-1,.,CASSPIRASGENTEAFF,TGTGCCAGCAGTCCGATAAGGGCTTCGGGGGAGAACACTGAAGCTTTCTTT
TRBV4-3,TRBD2,TRBJ2-1,.,CASSQTTGTRGEQFF,TGCGCCAGCAGCCAAACCACCGGGACTAGAGGTGAGCAGTTCTTC
TRBV15,TRBD1,TRBJ1-1,.,CATSAGGRRNTEAFF,TGTGCCACCAGCGCAGGGGGGCGCCGGAACACTGAAGCTTTCTTT
TRBV7-6,.,TRBJ2-7,.,CASSLGLGPTYSYEQYF,TGTGCCAGCAGCTTAGGACTAGGACCCACATATTCCTACGAGCAGTACTTC
TRBV10-3,TRBD2,TRBJ2-1,.,CAISPTSGRAAEQFF,TGTGCCATCAGTCCAACTAGCGGGAGGGCCGCTGAGCAGTTCTTC
TRBV5-4,TRBD1,TRBJ2-3,.,CASSLAQGRTDTQYF,TGTGCCAGCAGCTTGGCACAGGGGAGAACAGATACGCAGTATTTT
TRBV7-9,TRBD1,TRBJ1-2,.,CASSSGTENYGYTF,TGTGCCAGCAGCTCCGGGACAGAAAACTATGGCTACACCTTC